This T cell receptor beta chain was recorded in a study of blood T cell repertoires in COVID-19. On the study more broadly: T cells, B-cell-depleted T cells, or PBMCs provided the cDNA or gDNA that served as material.

The CDR3 extends over 18 amino acids. Looked up from germline, CDR1 is MDHEN and CDR2 is SYDVKM. After removal of 1 base from V and 6 bases from J, the junction contained 11 bases not matched to a gene. In the study's own analysis: How many nucleated cells were present was estimated from reference gene primer amplification. Some clones are missing from TCRdb's copy, which holds only in-frame ones; the method was immunoSEQ multiplex PCR. V and J calls plus clone size are reproduced from that table; the DNA served to infer D and trimming. Seen here are about half a million clones, 70% to 90% observed once, and the top ten hold about 3%.

The specimen sequenced was peripheral blood. V gene TRBV28 combines with J gene TRBJ2-3, with 12 positions matching TRBD2. The sequence was collected from a human donor in a cohort sampled during active COVID-19. CDR3 DNA sequence: TGTGCCAGCAGTTTATACCGAGGGCCTAGCGGGAGGGGGGATACGCAGTATTTT. Protein product: CASSLYRGPSGRGDTQYF.